Sample share makes the clone carrying this TCR delta chain medium-sized. A far larger clone is off by one base, so a read error is likely. There are 20 residues in the CDR3. V shed 4 bases and J shed 0 bases, with 27 bases lying between them. Per germline, CDR1 TSWWSYY and CDR2 QGS. The sample comes from a study of gamma-delta T cells after stem cell transplantation. TCRdb re-called the RT-PCR reads through CATT. This table holds over a thousand delta-chain clones, 5.5% found once. The sample was gamma-delta T cells. The clonotype originates from a human donor. It is not recorded whose cells these are; they may come from a transplant donor. V and J are TRDV1 and TRDJ1, with D perhaps matching TRDD2 (6 bases). CDR3 in amino acids: CALGGLSLPPSLEYTDKLIF. Here the CDR3 DNA reads TGTGCTCTTGGGGGCCTTTCCCTTCCCCCCTCCCTCGAGTACACCGATAAACTCATCTTT.